Shown below are 7 T cell receptor beta chains from a single sample sequenced in a study of graft-versus-host responses after intestinal transplantation. This table comes from immunoSEQ multiplex PCR, and its TCRdb copy is limited to in-frame clones, with some not included. The table has tens of thousands of clones, 92% seen once. The starting material was bone marrow, obtained 734 days after intestinal transplantation. The receptors shown here come from a human patient who received an intestinal transplant, so some T cells may come from the graft donor.

This chain uses TRBV7-2 with TRBJ1-2; perhaps TRBD1 as D (5 bases). Germline V lookup: CDR1 SGHTA, CDR2 FQGNSA. The CDR3 totals 12 residues. The V end was cut by 4 bases, the J end by 5 bases, with 8 bases between. The CDR3 here is CASSSGQYGYTF. For the CDR3, the DNA is TGTGCCAGCAGCTCTGGACAATATGGCTACACCTTC.

The V and J genes are TRBV18 and TRBJ2-7; TRBD1 is a possible D gene (5 bases). Trimming took 0 bases from V and 6 from J, leaving 12 bases between them. This CDR3 region has 14 residues. CDR1 and CDR2 from the germline V gene are KGHSH and LQKENI. The CDR3 coding sequence is TGTGCCAGCTCACCACCAGGCAGGGCTGGCGAGCAGTACTTC. Protein product: CASSPPGRAGEQYF.

This clone came up a few times. V and J are TRBV11-2 and TRBJ2-1; 7 bases line up with TRBD1. J gave up 6 bases and V 1 base, and 3 bases lay outside the gene matches. Germline values: CDR1 SGHAT, CDR2 FQNNGV. The CDR3 has 14 amino acids. CDR3 DNA: TGTGCCAGCAGCTTAGGACAGGGAGTCAATGAGCAGTTCTTC. Protein sequence: CASSLGQGVNEQFF.

The chain couples TRBV15 to TRBJ2-7; 10 positions match TRBD2. Trimming removed 5 bases from V and 3 bases from J; junction bases left unmatched: 7. The germline V gene has CDR1 LNHNV and CDR2 YYDKDF (reference sequence). CDR3 length: 15 residues. The CDR3 nucleotides are TGTGCCACCAGCCATGCACTAGCGGGGTACTACGAGCAGTACTTC. It is translated as CATSHALAGYYEQYF.

This clone has only a few counts. The chain links TRBV14 to TRBJ2-1, with D unclear. Looked up from germline, CDR1 is SGHDN and CDR2 is FVKESK. V lost 0 bases and J 7 bases, leaving 7 bases between the germline ends. CDR3 length: 13 residues. CDR3 protein: CASSQDRTNEQFF. The CDR3 DNA is TGTGCCAGCAGCCAAGATCGGACGAATGAGCAGTTCTTC.

The chain couples TRBV6-6 to TRBJ2-7, with TRBD2 matching 7 bases. The trim removed 5 bases at V and 2 bases at J, leaving 6 bases unmatched. Germline lookup yields CDR1 MNHNY and CDR2 SVGAGI (reference sequence). The CDR3 is made up of 14 amino acids. The CDR3, as DNA: TGTGCCAGCAGTCCCGGGACTATAACCTACGAGCAGTACTTC. This sequence encodes CASSPGTITYEQYF.

V is TRBV11-2 and J is TRBJ1-4; no reliable D call. CDR1 and CDR2 from the germline V gene are SGHAT and FQNNGV. The ends were cut back, 1 base at V and 0 bases at J, with 3 bases in the middle. The CDR3 contains 14 residues. The CDR3 is CASSLVATNEKLFF. The CDR3 DNA is TGTGCCAGCAGCTTAGTTGCAACTAATGAAAAACTGTTTTTT.